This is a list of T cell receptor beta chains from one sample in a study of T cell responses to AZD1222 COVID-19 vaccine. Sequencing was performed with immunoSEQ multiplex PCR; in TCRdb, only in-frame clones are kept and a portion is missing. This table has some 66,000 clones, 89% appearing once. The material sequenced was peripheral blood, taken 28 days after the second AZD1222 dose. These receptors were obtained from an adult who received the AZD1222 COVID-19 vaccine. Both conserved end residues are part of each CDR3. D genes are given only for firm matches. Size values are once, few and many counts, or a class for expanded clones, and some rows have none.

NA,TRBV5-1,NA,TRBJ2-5,CASSRQTEETQYF,TGCGCCAGCAGCAGACAGACGGAAGAGACCCAGTACTTC
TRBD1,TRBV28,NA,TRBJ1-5,CASKPAGQGYVNQPQHF,TGTGCCAGCAAGCCAGCGGGACAGGGGTACGTCAATCAGCCCCAGCATTTT
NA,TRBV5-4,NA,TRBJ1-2,CASSLDSYGYTF,TGTGCCAGCAGCCTTGACAGCTATGGCTACACCTTC
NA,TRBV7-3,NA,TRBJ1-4,CASSFRIGEKLFF,TGTGCCAGCAGCTTCCGCATAGGGGAAAAACTGTTTTTT
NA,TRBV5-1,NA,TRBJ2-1,CASSIAQSSGNEQFF,TGCGCCAGCAGCATTGCGCAGTCTTCAGGCAATGAGCAGTTCTTC
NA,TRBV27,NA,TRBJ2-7,CASSFRESSYEQYF,TGTGCCAGCAGTTTTCGGGAGTCTTCCTACGAGCAGTACTTC
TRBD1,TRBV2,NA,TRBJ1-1,CASTQRGQAFF,TGTGCCAGCACTCAAAGGGGGCAGGCTTTCTTT
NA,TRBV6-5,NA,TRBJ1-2,CASRSGGVANYGYTF,TGTGCCAGCAGGTCCGGGGGGGTCGCTAACTATGGCTACACCTTC
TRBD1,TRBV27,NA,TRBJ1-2,CASSGQGDGYTF,TGTGCCAGCAGCGGACAGGGGGATGGCTACACCTTC
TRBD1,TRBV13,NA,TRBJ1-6,CASRIKTGWNNSPLHF,TGTGCCAGCAGGATAAAGACAGGGTGGAACAATTCACCCCTCCACTTT
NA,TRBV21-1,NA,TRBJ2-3,CASSPDGTGSSTDTQYF,TGTGCCAGCAGTCCGGATGGGACAGGGTCTAGCACAGATACGCAGTATTTT
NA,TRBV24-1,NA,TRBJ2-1,CATSGDRQSNEQFF,TGTGCCACCAGTGGTGACCGGCAGAGTAATGAGCAGTTCTTC
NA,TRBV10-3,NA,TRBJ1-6,CAIKGASSYNSPLHF,TGTGCCATCAAAGGGGCCAGCTCCTATAATTCACCCCTCCACTTT
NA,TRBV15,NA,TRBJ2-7,CATSREAQAVVEQYF,TGTGCCACCAGCAGAGAGGCACAGGCTGTGGTCGAGCAGTACTTC
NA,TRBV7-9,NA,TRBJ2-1,CASSFRYNEQFF,TGTGCCAGCAGCTTCCGATACAATGAGCAGTTCTTC
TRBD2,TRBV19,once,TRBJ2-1,CASSRTSGYNEQFF,TGTGCCAGTAGTCGGACTAGCGGCTACAATGAGCAGTTCTTC
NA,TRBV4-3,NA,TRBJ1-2,CASSQGGPGNYGYTF,TGCGCCAGCAGCCAAGGGGGACCAGGGAACTATGGCTACACCTTC
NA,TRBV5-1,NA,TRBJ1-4,CASSPRGPGFNEKLFF,TGCGCCAGCAGCCCGCGGGGCCCGGGGTTTAATGAAAAACTGTTTTTT
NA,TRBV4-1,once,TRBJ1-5,CASSQDGFQPQHF,TGCGCCAGCAGCCAAGATGGGTTTCAGCCCCAGCATTTT
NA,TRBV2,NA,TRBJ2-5,CASSVGSETQYF,TGTGCCAGCAGTGTGGGATCCGAGACCCAGTACTTC